This TCR beta chain was identified in a study of control samples from healthy donors and cancer patients. V lost 10 bases and J lost 6; bases outside the gene matches: 10. From germline, CDR1 is KGHDR and CDR2 SFDVKD. The CDR3 covers 13 residues. Clones were sequenced by immunoSEQ multiplex PCR, and TCRdb holds only the in-frame ones, with some missing. This table holds 90,000 to 150,000 clones, roughly 90% found once. Sequenced sample: blood. This clonotype was obtained from a woman younger than 35 in good health. The chain combines TRBV24-1 with TRBJ1-2, with 7 bases that match TRBD1. For the CDR3, the DNA is TGTGCCACACGAGGCGACAGGGCAGATGGCTACACCTTC. Its protein is CATRGDRADGYTF.